The 8 T cell receptor beta chains given below trace back to one sample, sequenced in a study of T cell responses to AZD1222 COVID-19 vaccine. The data were produced by immunoSEQ multiplex PCR, yet TCRdb's version contains in-frame clones alone and is incomplete. This sample has some 170,000 clones, with 92% found just once. This specimen consisted of peripheral blood, obtained 28 days after the second AZD1222 dose. These receptors were taken from an adult who received the AZD1222 COVID-19 vaccine.

This sequence joins TRBV29-1 and TRBJ1-1, with no clear D. Trimming removed 3 bases from V and 2 bases from J, with 13 bases in between. CDR1 SQVTM and CDR2 ANQGSEA come from the germline V gene. The CDR3 is 14 residues long. The CDR3 reads CSVDMIVGNTEAFF. The CDR3 nucleotides read TGCAGCGTTGACATGATAGTTGGAAACACTGAAGCTTTCTTT.

The rearrangement links TRBV3-1 (or the pseudogene TRBV3-2) to TRBJ2-6; D is unclear. CDR3 size: 14 residues. Germline V gene sequence: CDR1 LGHDT, CDR2 YNNKEL (reference sequence). V shed 5 bases and J shed 0 bases, with 5 bases lying between them. The CDR3 nucleotides read TGTGCCAGCAGCTTAAACTCTGGGGCCAACGTCCTGACTTTC. Its translation is CASSLNSGANVLTF.

J is TRBJ1-2 and V is TRBV27; D unclear. The CDR3 covers 13 residues. CDR1 is MNHEY and CDR2 is SMNVEV in the germline V gene (reference sequence). V was cut by 5 bases and J by 3 bases, with 10 bases left in between. The DNA for the CDR3 is TGTGCCAGCAGTCCGGGCGGGGACTATGGCTACACCTTC. Translated: CASSPGGDYGYTF.

Worth noting for this clone: Its ends do not fully match the called genes, so a read error is possible. The V and J genes are TRBV7-2 and TRBJ2-1; D not certain. Per germline, CDR1 SGHTA and CDR2 FQGNSA. The CDR3 loop spans 11 amino acids. CDR3 nucleotide sequence: TGTGCCAGCAGCTCCCACAATGAGCAGTTCTTC. Its translation: CASSSHNEQFF.

This sequence joins TRBV29-1 and TRBJ1-2; 10 bases line up with TRBD1. CDR1 SQVTM and CDR2 ANQGSEA come from the germline V gene. The trim removed 0 bases at V and 4 bases at J, leaving 17 bases unmatched. The CDR3 spans 19 residues. CDR3 amino acids: CSVEDEAGTGERGIYGYTF. The CDR3, as DNA: TGCAGCGTTGAAGATGAGGCAGGGACAGGGGAAAGGGGGATCTATGGCTACACCTTC.

The chain recombines TRBV29-1 with TRBJ1-2; the match to TRBD1 covers 10 bases. Germline CDR1 SQVTM, CDR2 ANQGSEA. V shed 2 bases and J 5 bases; nucleotides not matched to a gene: 2. CDR3 length: 13 residues. The CDR3 DNA sequence: TGCAGCGTTGAACGGGACAGGGGATATGGCTACACCTTC. This sequence encodes CSVERDRGYGYTF.

V is TRBV4-1 and J is TRBJ2-1; the D call may be TRBD1 or TRBD2 (6 bases each). The CDR3 length is 15 residues. V was pared by 0 bases and J by 9 bases, with 15 bases between. Germline-derived CDR1 and CDR2 are MGHRA and YSYEKL. CDR3 nucleotide sequence: TGCGCCAGCAGCCAAGAAGGGGGGCGTCGTCTTGAGCAGTTCTTC. Amino acid sequence: CASSQEGGRRLEQFF.

V gene TRBV15 combines with J gene TRBJ1-5, with D possibly being TRBD1 (5 bases). CDR1 LNHNV and CDR2 YYDKDF come from the germline V gene (reference sequence). The V end lost 3 bases, the J end lost 5 bases, and 14 bases lay between the germline ends. This CDR3 has 15 amino acids. CDR3 residues: CATSSRGGGDQPQHF. The CDR3 DNA sequence: TGTGCCACCAGCAGCCGGGGGGGAGGGGATCAGCCCCAGCATTTT.